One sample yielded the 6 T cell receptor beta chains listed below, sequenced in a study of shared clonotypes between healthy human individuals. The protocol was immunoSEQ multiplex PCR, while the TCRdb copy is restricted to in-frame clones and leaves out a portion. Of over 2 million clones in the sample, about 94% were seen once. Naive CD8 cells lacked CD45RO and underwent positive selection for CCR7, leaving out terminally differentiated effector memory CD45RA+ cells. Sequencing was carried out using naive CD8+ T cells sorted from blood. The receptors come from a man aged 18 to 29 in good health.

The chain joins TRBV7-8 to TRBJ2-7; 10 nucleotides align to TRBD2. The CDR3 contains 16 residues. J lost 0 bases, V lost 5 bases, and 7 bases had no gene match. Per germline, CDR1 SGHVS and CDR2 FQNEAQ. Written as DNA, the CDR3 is TGTGCCAGCAGCGGAAAACTAGCGGGGTTCTCCTACGAGCAGTACTTC. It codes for CASSGKLAGFSYEQYF.

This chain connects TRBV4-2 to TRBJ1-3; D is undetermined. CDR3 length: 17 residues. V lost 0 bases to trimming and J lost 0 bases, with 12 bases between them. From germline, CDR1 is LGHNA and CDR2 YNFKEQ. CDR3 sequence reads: CASSQEETASSGNTIYF. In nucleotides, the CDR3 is TGTGCCAGCAGCCAAGAGGAAACAGCGAGCTCTGGAAACACCATATATTTT.

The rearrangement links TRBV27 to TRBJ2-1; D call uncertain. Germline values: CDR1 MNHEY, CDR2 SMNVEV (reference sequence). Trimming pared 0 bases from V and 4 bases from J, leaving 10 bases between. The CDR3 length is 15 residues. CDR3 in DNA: TGTGCCAGCAGTTTATCGATTCAGGCTTACAATGAGCAGTTCTTC. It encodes CASSLSIQAYNEQFF.

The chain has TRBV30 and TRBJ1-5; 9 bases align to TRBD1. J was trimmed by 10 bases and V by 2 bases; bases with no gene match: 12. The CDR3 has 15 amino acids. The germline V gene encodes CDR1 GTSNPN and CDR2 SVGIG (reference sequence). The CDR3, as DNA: TGTGCCTGGAGTCCCGACCCGACAGGGGGAGGACCCCAGCATTTT. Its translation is CAWSPDPTGGGPQHF.

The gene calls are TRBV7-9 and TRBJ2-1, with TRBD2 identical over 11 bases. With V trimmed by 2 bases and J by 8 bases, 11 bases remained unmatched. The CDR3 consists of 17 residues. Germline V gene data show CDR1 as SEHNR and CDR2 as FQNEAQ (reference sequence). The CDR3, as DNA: TGTGCCAGCAGCTTACCCTCACTAGCGGGAGTGAATGATGAGCAGTTCTTC. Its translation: CASSLPSLAGVNDEQFF. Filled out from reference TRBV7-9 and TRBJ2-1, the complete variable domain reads DTGVSQNPRHKITKRGQNVTFRCDPISEHNRLYWYRQTLGQGPEFLTYFQNEAQLEKSRLLSDRFSAERPKGSFSTLEIQRTEQGDSAMYLCASSLPSLAGVNDEQFFGPGTRLTVL.

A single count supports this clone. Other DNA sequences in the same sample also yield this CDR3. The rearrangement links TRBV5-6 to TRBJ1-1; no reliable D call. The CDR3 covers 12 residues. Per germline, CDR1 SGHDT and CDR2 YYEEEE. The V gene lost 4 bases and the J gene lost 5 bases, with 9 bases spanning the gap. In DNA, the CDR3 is TGTGCCAGCAGCCTACAAGGGACTGAAGCTTTCTTT. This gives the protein CASSLQGTEAFF.